The 31 T cell receptor beta chains listed next were all sequenced from one sample in a study of T cell responses to AZD1222 COVID-19 vaccine. Profiled with immunoSEQ multiplex PCR; TCRdb holds only in-frame clones, not every one. This sample yields 75,000 to 100,000 clones, of which roughly nine tenths are seen a single time; about a quarter belongs to the top ten. The material was peripheral blood, obtained on day 0 of AZD1222 vaccination. The receptor set was obtained from an adult in good health.

A single count supports this clone. The chain carries TRBV4-2 and TRBJ2-5; 7 positions agree with TRBD1. Germline V CDR1 and CDR2: LGHNA, YNFKEQ. The CDR3 loop spans 13 amino acids. The V and J ends lost 4 bases and 5 bases, in that order; junction bases with no gene match: 4. The CDR3 loop reads CASSRDRAETQYF. In DNA form, the CDR3 reads TGTGCCAGCAGCCGAGACAGGGCCGAGACCCAGTACTTC.

The chain combines TRBV24-1 with TRBJ2-5, with D possibly TRBD2 on 6 matching bases. The length of the CDR3 is 15 residues. CDR1 is KGHDR and CDR2 is SFDVKD in the germline V gene. V lost 3 bases, J lost 0 bases, and 10 bases lay in between. The CDR3 coding sequence is TGTGCCACCAGTGATGGGACTGCGTACCAAGAGACCCAGTACTTC. It encodes CATSDGTAYQETQYF.

The chain joins TRBV11-2 to TRBJ2-6, with 7 bases identical to TRBD1. The CDR3 length is 17 residues. CDR1 is SGHAT and CDR2 is FQNNGV in the germline V gene. V was clipped by 5 bases and J by 0 bases; unmatched bases: 7. The CDR3, as DNA: TGTGCCAGCAGCCGATGGGACAGCTTCTCTGGGGCCAACGTCCTGACTTTC. The encoded protein is CASSRWDSFSGANVLTF.

V gene TRBV18 combines with J gene TRBJ1-5; 8 nucleotides match TRBD1. V lost 5 bases and J lost 5; bases outside the gene matches: 5. This CDR3 region has 14 residues. The germline gives CDR1 KGHSH, CDR2 LQKENI. The CDR3 here is CASSSPDRDQPQHF. Here the CDR3 DNA reads TGTGCCAGCTCATCCCCGGACAGGGATCAGCCCCAGCATTTT.

The rearrangement uses TRBV27 and TRBJ2-3, with unresolved D. The germline CDR1 and CDR2 sequences are MNHEY and SMNVEV (reference sequence). V was trimmed by 2 bases and J by 1 base, leaving 10 bases between them. CDR3 length equals 15 residues. The CDR3 DNA follows: TGTGCCAGCAGTTTAGTCCTCTTGGGCACAGATACGCAGTATTTT. Translated, it gives CASSLVLLGTDTQYF.

This chain links TRBV7-2 with TRBJ1-2; 8 bases are a match to TRBD1. CDR3 length equals 14 residues. With V trimmed by 8 bases and J by 6 bases, 11 bases remained unmatched. Looked up from germline, CDR1 is SGHTA and CDR2 is FQGNSA. The CDR3 DNA is TGTGCCAGCCTAACGCCAGGGGGCGCGGATGGCTACACCTTC. Translated, it gives CASLTPGGADGYTF.

The V gene is TRBV4-2, the J gene TRBJ1-5; perhaps TRBD1 as D (5 bases). V shed 0 bases and J shed 4 bases, with 10 bases lying between them. The CDR3 consists of 15 residues. The germline V gene has CDR1 LGHNA and CDR2 YNFKEQ. CDR3 loop: CASSQEWQGNQPQHF. In nucleotides, the CDR3 is TGTGCCAGCAGCCAAGAATGGCAGGGAAATCAGCCCCAGCATTTT.

The V call is TRBV12-3 or TRBV12-4, the J call TRBJ2-2; no firm D call. Trimming removed 3 bases at V and 4 bases at J, with 6 bases between. The CDR3 is 13 residues long. CDR3 sequence: CASSFMVTGELFF. CDR3 nucleotides: TGTGCCAGCAGTTTTATGGTCACCGGGGAGCTGTTTTTT.

The genes are TRBV5-1 and TRBJ2-3, with D uncertain. This CDR3 comprises 16 residues. Trimming pared 5 bases from V and 0 bases from J, leaving 16 bases between. CDR1 SGHRS and CDR2 YFSETQ come from the germline V gene. The CDR3 region is CASSEWGGTSTDTQYF. CDR3 DNA: TGCGCCAGCAGTGAATGGGGTGGAACTAGCACAGATACGCAGTATTTT. The full variable domain, completed using reference TRBV5-1 and TRBJ2-3, is KAGVTQTPRYLIKTRGQQVTLSCSPISGHRSVSWYQQTPGQGLQFLFEYFSETQRNKGNFPGRFSGRQFSNSRSEMNVSTLELGDSALYLCASSEWGGTSTDTQYFGPGTRLTVL.

On this clone: Other nucleotide sequences from this sample produce the same CDR3. The V call is TRBV18, the J call TRBJ2-7, with 11 bases lining up with TRBD1. After removal of 2 bases from V and 6 bases from J, the junction contained 0 bases not matched to a gene. There are 13 residues in the CDR3. Germline V CDR1 and CDR2: KGHSH, LQKENI. Here the CDR3 reads CASSPGTGGEQYF. The CDR3 DNA follows: TGTGCCAGCTCACCAGGGACAGGGGGCGAGCAGTACTTC.

This chain links TRBV24-1 with TRBJ1-3; D remains ambiguous. V was clipped by 7 bases and J by 2 bases, with 8 bases between them. The CDR3 contains 13 residues. Germline CDR1 is KGHDR and CDR2 is SFDVKD. CDR3: CATSSRAGNTIYF. CDR3 in DNA: TGTGCCACCAGCTCTAGAGCTGGAAACACCATATATTTT.

The CDR3 DNA reads as TGTGCCAGCAGGAGAGCGGGAGTGAACACCGGGGAGCTGTTTTTT. This encodes CASRRAGVNTGELFF. The chain is built from TRBV27 and TRBJ2-2, with 8 bases identical to TRBD2. With 6 bases clipped from V and 1 base from J, the junction kept 4 bases outside the gene matches. This CDR3 comprises 15 residues. The germline CDR1 and CDR2 sequences are MNHEY and SMNVEV (reference sequence).

This clone has only a few counts. This chain links TRBV15 with TRBJ2-7, with 7 bases lining up with TRBD2. The V and J ends lost 5 bases and 2 bases, in that order; junction bases with no gene match: 6. This CDR3 spans 14 amino acids. CDR1 LNHNV and CDR2 YYDKDF come from the germline V gene (reference sequence). The CDR3 is CATSGGLPAYEQYF. The CDR3 nucleotides read TGTGCCACCAGCGGGGGACTACCTGCCTACGAGCAGTACTTC.

The rearrangement joins TRBV28 to TRBJ2-7; 9 nucleotides match TRBD1. The CDR3 loop spans 15 amino acids. Trimming at V came to 6 bases and at J to 3 bases, leaving 9 bases not matched to a gene. The germline V gene has CDR1 MDHEN and CDR2 SYDVKM. CDR3 sequence (DNA): TGTGCCAGCAGCCTACCGGGACAGGGTATCTACGAGCAGTACTTC. This encodes CASSLPGQGIYEQYF.

The V call is TRBV5-4, the J call TRBJ1-3, with TRBD1 matching 8 bases. CDR1 and CDR2 from the germline V gene are SGHNT and YYREEE (reference sequence). This CDR3 is built from 14 residues. V shed 4 bases and J 7 bases; nucleotides not matched to a gene: 7. In DNA, the CDR3 is TGTGCCAGCAGCGGAAACAGGGGGGGGAACACCATATATTTT. Protein sequence: CASSGNRGGNTIYF.

The chain couples TRBV7-9 to TRBJ2-5, with D maybe TRBD2 (6 bases). V gave up 7 bases and J gave up 5 bases, with 20 bases separating them. The CDR3 has 15 residues. Germline V lookup: CDR1 SEHNR, CDR2 FQNEAQ (reference sequence). Here the CDR3 reads CASIPPGESQETQYF. The CDR3 region has the DNA TGTGCCAGCATCCCGCCGGGGGAGTCCCAGGAGACCCAGTACTTC.

V usage is TRBV28 and J usage is TRBJ2-1; 8 bases agree with TRBD1. Unmatched junction bases numbered 4, after V lost 2 bases and J lost 1 base. Looked up from germline, CDR1 is MDHEN and CDR2 is SYDVKM. The CDR3 extends over 16 amino acids. In nucleotides, the CDR3 is TGTGCCAGCAGTTTACCTACAGGGGGTTCCTACAATGAGCAGTTCTTC. Protein: CASSLPTGGSYNEQFF.

The chain employs TRBV18 and TRBJ1-4, with D tentatively TRBD1 (6 bases). Trimming cost V 1 base and J 6 bases, with 15 bases left between them. This CDR3 is 16 amino acids long. Germline V CDR1 and CDR2: KGHSH, LQKENI. DNA for the CDR3: TGTGCCAGCTCACCACTTCAGGGGATTTCATATGAAAAACTGTTTTTT. It yields the protein CASSPLQGISYEKLFF. The full variable domain, its missing parts supplied by reference TRBV18 and TRBJ1-4, is NAGVMQNPRHLVRRRGQEARLRCSPMKGHSHVYWYRQLPEEGLKFMVYLQKENIIDESGMPKERFSAEFPKEGPSILRIQQVVRGDSAAYFCASSPLQGISYEKLFFGSGTQLSVL.

This clone has just a few counts. CDR3 DNA: TGTGCCAGCAGTTACTTGGAAAAGCAGTACTTC. This codes for CASSYLEKQYF. J is TRBJ2-7 and V is TRBV6-5; no clear D gene. This CDR3 has 11 residues. V was cut by 1 base and J by 8 bases, with 6 bases left in between. CDR1 and CDR2 (germline): MNHEY, SVGAGI.

V and J are TRBV18 and TRBJ2-3; 7 nucleotides agree with TRBD2. The CDR3 is made up of 16 amino acids. Germline trimming cut 1 base from V and 2 bases from J; bases unmatched to any gene: 6. Germline V gene sequence: CDR1 KGHSH, CDR2 LQKENI. The CDR3 reads CASSPLVAGNTDTQYF. CDR3 sequence (DNA): TGTGCCAGCTCACCACTCGTAGCGGGTAACACAGATACGCAGTATTTT.

The rearrangement links TRBV9 to TRBJ2-1; possible D gene TRBD2, 6 bases. V was clipped by 0 bases and J by 2 bases, with 9 bases between them. The germline V gene has CDR1 SGDLS and CDR2 YYNGEE. The CDR3 runs 15 residues. In nucleotides, the CDR3 is TGTGCCAGCAGCGTAGTAGCGGAACCCTACAATGAGCAGTTCTTC. Translating gives CASSVVAEPYNEQFF.

This rearrangement joins TRBV7-2 to TRBJ2-7; a possible D gene is TRBD2 (5 bases). The CDR3 has 16 residues. The germline V gene has CDR1 SGHTA and CDR2 FQGNSA. Trimming shortened V by 0 bases and J by 0 bases, and 12 bases separated the two germline ends. CDR3 protein: CASSLARGKSSYEQYF. CDR3 DNA: TGTGCCAGCAGCTTAGCGAGAGGGAAAAGCTCCTACGAGCAGTACTTC.

The count of this clone is one. The chain has TRBV27 and TRBJ2-5; TRBD2 agrees at 9 bases. CDR1 is MNHEY, CDR2 SMNVEV, per germline (reference sequence). With V trimmed by 5 bases and J by 7 bases, 14 bases remained unmatched. CDR3 length equals 16 residues. CDR3 region: CASSPRTSAPSWTQYF. The CDR3 DNA reads as TGTGCCAGCAGTCCCCGGACTAGCGCGCCCTCTTGGACCCAGTACTTC.

J is TRBJ2-2 and V is TRBV7-3, with 11 bases fitting TRBD2. This CDR3 spans 16 amino acids. Germline trimming cut 5 bases from V and 7 bases from J; bases unmatched to any gene: 9. Germline CDR1 is SGHTA and CDR2 is FQGTGA. CDR3 loop: CASSRATSGSFGELFF. In DNA form, the CDR3 reads TGTGCCAGCAGCCGAGCCACTAGCGGGAGTTTCGGGGAGCTGTTTTTT.

The gene calls are TRBV19 and TRBJ2-1; D not resolved. V was shortened by 5 bases and J by 5 bases, with 13 bases between the two germline ends. Germline values: CDR1 LNHDA, CDR2 SQIVND (reference sequence). This CDR3 has 14 amino acids. The CDR3 loop reads CASSPRGSHNEQFF. In DNA form, the CDR3 reads TGTGCCAGTAGTCCAAGAGGTAGCCACAATGAGCAGTTCTTC.

V usage is TRBV20-1 and J usage is TRBJ2-3; 11 nucleotides line up with TRBD2. The ends lost 3 bases at V and 3 bases at J; junction bases unmatched: 5. Germline CDR1 is DFQATT and CDR2 is SNEGSKA (reference sequence). This CDR3 has 15 amino acids. CDR3 sequence (DNA): TGCAGTGCTAGTGTACTAGCGGGAGTAACAGATACGCAGTATTTT. Translation gives CSASVLAGVTDTQYF.

This chain connects TRBV11-3 to TRBJ2-2; tentatively, D is TRBD2 (5 bases). This CDR3 comprises 12 residues. The germline gives CDR1 SGHNT, CDR2 YENEEA. Deletions cut 6 bases from V and 4 bases from J, with 6 bases between. The CDR3 sequence: CASRRGTGELFF. The CDR3 region has the DNA TGTGCCAGCAGACGGGGCACCGGGGAGCTGTTTTTT.

The chain recombines TRBV7-9 with TRBJ2-3; 7 nucleotides align to TRBD1. Per the germline V gene, CDR1 is SEHNR and CDR2 is FQNEAQ (reference sequence). V shed 1 base and J 0 bases; nucleotides not matched to a gene: 1. This CDR3 region has 15 residues. CDR3 residues: CASSLGDSSTDTQYF. CDR3 nucleotides: TGTGCCAGCAGCTTAGGGGACAGTAGCACAGATACGCAGTATTTT.

The chain is built from TRBV5-1 and TRBJ1-5; TRBD1 matches at 9 bases. The trim removed 4 bases at V and 5 bases at J, leaving 4 bases unmatched. The CDR3 has 14 amino acids. CDR1 is SGHRS, CDR2 YFSETQ, per germline. CDR3 sequence (DNA): TGCGCCAGCAGCCCGGACAGGGGCCATCAGCCCCAGCATTTT. Its translation: CASSPDRGHQPQHF.

The chain combines TRBV28 with TRBJ2-7; 14 bases are shared with TRBD2. The CDR3 has 18 residues. Germline CDR1 MDHEN, CDR2 SYDVKM. Unmatched junction bases numbered 11, after V lost 3 bases and J lost 4 bases. Here the CDR3 reads CASSFRPGTSGRSYEQYF. The CDR3 DNA reads TGTGCCAGCAGTTTCCGTCCCGGGACTAGCGGGAGATCATACGAGCAGTACTTC.

V gene TRBV7-3 combines with J gene TRBJ2-1; no reliable D call. Germline lookup yields CDR1 SGHTA and CDR2 FQGTGA. The V end was cut by 2 bases, the J end by 3 bases, with 11 bases between. This CDR3 region has 15 residues. In DNA, the CDR3 is TGTGCCAGCAGCTTAGGTGCGGACCGCTACAATGAGCAGTTCTTC. This translates into CASSLGADRYNEQFF.